This T cell receptor beta chain was recovered during a study of shared clonotypes between healthy human individuals. Concerning this clone: Its antigen is unknown.

The length of the CDR3 is 15 residues. Germline V gene lookup returns CDR1 MDHEN and CDR2 SYDVKM. Trimming removed 3 bases at V and 2 bases at J, with 13 bases between. The assay was immunoSEQ multiplex PCR, and TCRdb's table has in-frame clones only and misses some. The sample yields hundreds of thousands of clones, 72% seen once. Points from the study as a whole: Clonotypes which were not shared had lower generation probabilities than clonotypes that all four donors shared.

This receptor was obtained from a woman aged 25 to 45 in good health. The chain combines TRBV28 with TRBJ1-1, with D unresolved. Sequenced material: memory CD4+ T cells sorted from blood. Subset denoted: CD45RA-negative fraction. CDR3 sequence (DNA): TGTGCCAGCAGTTTTAGCGACGGCCCAAACACTGAAGCTTTCTTT. It yields the protein CASSFSDGPNTEAFF.